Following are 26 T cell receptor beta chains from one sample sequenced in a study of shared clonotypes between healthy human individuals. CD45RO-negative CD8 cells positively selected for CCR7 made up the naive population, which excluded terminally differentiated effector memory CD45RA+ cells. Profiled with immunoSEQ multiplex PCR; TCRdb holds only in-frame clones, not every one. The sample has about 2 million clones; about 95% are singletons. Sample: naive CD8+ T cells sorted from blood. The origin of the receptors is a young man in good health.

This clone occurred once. The CDR3 spells CASLRRASTDTQYF. The CDR3 DNA reads as TGTGCCAGCCTCAGACGAGCTAGCACAGATACGCAGTATTTT. The chain uses TRBV6-1 and TRBJ2-3; D unresolved. Germline V gene lookup returns CDR1 MNHNS and CDR2 SASEGT. The germline V and J ends were trimmed by 8 bases and 0 bases, with 12 bases remaining between them. The CDR3 is 14 residues long.

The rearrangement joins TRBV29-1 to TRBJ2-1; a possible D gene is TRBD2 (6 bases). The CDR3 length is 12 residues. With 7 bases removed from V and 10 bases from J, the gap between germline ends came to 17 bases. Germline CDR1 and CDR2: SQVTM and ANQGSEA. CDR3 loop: CSGFGGAGEQFF. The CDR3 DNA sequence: TGCAGCGGGTTTGGGGGAGCGGGCGAGCAGTTCTTC.

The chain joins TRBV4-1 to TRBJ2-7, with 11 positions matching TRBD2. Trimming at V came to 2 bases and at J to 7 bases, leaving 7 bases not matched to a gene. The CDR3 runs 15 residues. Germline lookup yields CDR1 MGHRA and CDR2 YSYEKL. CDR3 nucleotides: TGCGCCAGCAGCCAATTACTAGCGGGAGCGAGGGAGCAGTACTTC. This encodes CASSQLLAGAREQYF.

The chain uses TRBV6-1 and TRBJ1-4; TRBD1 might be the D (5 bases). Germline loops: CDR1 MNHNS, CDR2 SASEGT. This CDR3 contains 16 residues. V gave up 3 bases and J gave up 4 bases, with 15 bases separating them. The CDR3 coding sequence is TGTGCCAGCAGTGAGCCAGGGACGGATTTTAATGAAAAACTGTTTTTT. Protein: CASSEPGTDFNEKLFF.

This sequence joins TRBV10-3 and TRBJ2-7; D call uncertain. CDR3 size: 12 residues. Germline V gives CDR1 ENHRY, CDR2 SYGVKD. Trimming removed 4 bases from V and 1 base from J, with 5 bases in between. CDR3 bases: TGTGCCATCAGTGGGTTATCCTACGAGCAGTACTTC. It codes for CAISGLSYEQYF.

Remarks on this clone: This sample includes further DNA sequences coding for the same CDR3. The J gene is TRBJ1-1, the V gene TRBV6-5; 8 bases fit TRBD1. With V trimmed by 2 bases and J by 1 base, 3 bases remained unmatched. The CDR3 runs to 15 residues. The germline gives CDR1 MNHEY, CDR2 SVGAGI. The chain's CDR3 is CASSYDTGGNTEAFF. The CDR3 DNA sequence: TGTGCCAGCAGTTACGATACAGGGGGGAACACTGAAGCTTTCTTT.

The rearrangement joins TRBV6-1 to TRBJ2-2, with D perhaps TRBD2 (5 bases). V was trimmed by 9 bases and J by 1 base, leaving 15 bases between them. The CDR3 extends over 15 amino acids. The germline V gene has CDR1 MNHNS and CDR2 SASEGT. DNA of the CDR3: TGTGCCAGTCGGCGGGTACAGAAGAACACCGGGGAGCTGTTTTTT. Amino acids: CASRRVQKNTGELFF.

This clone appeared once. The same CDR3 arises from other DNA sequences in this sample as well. Written as DNA, the CDR3 is TGTGCCAGCAGTTTATCAGGAGGAAGCTCCTATAATTCACCCCTCCACTTT. Residues: CASSLSGGSSYNSPLHF. J is TRBJ1-6 and V is TRBV27, with unresolved D. V was shortened by 0 bases and J by 0 bases, with 9 bases between the two germline ends. The CDR3 extends over 17 amino acids. Germline CDR1 MNHEY, CDR2 SMNVEV (reference sequence).

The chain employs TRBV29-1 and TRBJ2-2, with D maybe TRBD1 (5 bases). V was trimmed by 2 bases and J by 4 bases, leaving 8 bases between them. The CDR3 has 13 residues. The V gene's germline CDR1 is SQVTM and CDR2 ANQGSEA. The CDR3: CSVERGATGELFF. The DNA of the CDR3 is TGCAGCGTTGAAAGGGGTGCCACCGGGGAGCTGTTTTTT.

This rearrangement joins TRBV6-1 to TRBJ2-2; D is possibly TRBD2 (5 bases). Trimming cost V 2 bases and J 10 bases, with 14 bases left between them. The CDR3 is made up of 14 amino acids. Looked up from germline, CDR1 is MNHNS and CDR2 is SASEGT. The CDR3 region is CASSEFGVQVELFF. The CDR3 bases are TGTGCCAGCAGTGAATTCGGGGTGCAGGTGGAGCTGTTTTTT.

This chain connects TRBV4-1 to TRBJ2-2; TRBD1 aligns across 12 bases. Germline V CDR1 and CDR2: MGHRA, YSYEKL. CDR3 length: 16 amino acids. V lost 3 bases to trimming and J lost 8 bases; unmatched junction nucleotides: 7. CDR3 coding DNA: TGCGCCAGCAGCCACGTAACGGGACAGGGGGCAGGGGAGCTGTTTTTT. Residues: CASSHVTGQGAGELFF.

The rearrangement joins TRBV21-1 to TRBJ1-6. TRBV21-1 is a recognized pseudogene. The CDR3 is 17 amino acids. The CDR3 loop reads CASSSTEALPGWAPLHF. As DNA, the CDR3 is TGTGCCAGCAGCTCCACCGAGGCGTTGCCGGGTTGGGCACCCCTCCACTTT.

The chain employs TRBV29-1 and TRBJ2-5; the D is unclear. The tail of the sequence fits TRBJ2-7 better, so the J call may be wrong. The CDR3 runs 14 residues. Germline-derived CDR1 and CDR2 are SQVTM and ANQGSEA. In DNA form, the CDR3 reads TGCAGCGTTGAAGGGCAGGACGGACCCTACGAGCAGTACTTC. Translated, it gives CSVEGQDGPYEQYF.

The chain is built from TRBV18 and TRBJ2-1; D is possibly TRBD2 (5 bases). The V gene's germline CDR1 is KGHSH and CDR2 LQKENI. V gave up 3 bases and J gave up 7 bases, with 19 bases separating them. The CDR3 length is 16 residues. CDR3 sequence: CASSPQSGPNVNEQFF. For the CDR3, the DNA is TGTGCCAGCTCACCTCAAAGCGGACCCAATGTGAATGAGCAGTTCTTC.

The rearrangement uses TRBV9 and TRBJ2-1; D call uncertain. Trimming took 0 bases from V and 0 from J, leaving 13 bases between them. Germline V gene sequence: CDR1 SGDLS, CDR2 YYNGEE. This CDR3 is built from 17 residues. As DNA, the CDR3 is TGTGCCAGCAGCGTAGGTGGCGGTCTGAGCTCCTACAATGAGCAGTTCTTC. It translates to CASSVGGGLSSYNEQFF.

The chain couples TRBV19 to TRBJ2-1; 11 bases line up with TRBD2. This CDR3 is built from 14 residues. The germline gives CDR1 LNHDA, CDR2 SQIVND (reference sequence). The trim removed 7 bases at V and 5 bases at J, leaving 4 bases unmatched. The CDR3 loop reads CASTPGLADNEQFF. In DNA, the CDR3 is TGTGCCAGTACCCCGGGACTAGCGGACAATGAGCAGTTCTTC.

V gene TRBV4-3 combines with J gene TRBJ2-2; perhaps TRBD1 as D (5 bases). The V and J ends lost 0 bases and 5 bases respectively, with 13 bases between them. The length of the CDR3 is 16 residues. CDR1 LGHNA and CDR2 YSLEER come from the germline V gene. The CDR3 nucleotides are TGCGCCAGCAGCCAAGATTTAGCAGGGTGGACCGGGGAGCTGTTTTTT. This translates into CASSQDLAGWTGELFF.

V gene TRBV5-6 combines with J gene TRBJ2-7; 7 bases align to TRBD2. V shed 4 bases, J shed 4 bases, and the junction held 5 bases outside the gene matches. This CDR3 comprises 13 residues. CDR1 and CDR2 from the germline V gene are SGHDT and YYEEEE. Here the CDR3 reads CASSRAGSYEQYF. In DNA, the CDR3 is TGTGCCAGCAGCCGAGCGGGGTCATACGAGCAGTACTTC.

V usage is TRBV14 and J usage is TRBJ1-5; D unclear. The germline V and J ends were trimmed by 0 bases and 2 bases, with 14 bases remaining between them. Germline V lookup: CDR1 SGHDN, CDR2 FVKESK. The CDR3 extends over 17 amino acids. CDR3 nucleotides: TGTGCCAGCAGCCAAGAAAGGACCCCTTGGGGCAATCAGCCCCAGCATTTT. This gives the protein CASSQERTPWGNQPQHF.

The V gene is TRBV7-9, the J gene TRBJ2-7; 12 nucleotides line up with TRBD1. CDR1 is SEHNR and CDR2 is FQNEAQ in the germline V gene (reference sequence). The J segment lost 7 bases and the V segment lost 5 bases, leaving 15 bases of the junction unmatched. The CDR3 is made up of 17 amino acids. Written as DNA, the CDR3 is TGTGCCAGCAGCCAAGAACCTCCGGGACAGGGGGCGGGGGAGCAGTACTTC. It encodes CASSQEPPGQGAGEQYF. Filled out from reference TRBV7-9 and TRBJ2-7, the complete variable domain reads DTGVSQNPRHKITKRGQNVTFRCDPISEHNRLYWYRQTLGQGPEFLTYFQNEAQLEKSRLLSDRFSAERPKGSFSTLEIQRTEQGDSAMYLCASSQEPPGQGAGEQYFGPGTRLTVT.

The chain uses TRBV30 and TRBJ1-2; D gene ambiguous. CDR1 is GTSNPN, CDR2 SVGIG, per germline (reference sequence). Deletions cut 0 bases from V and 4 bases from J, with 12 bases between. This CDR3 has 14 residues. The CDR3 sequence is CAWSVISQVYGYTF. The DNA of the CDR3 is TGTGCCTGGAGTGTTATCTCGCAGGTCTATGGCTACACCTTC. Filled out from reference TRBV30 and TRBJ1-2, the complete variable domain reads SQTIHQWPATLVQPVGSPLSLECTVEGTSNPNLYWYRQAAGRGLQLLFYSVGIGQISSEVPQNLSASRPQDRQFILSSKKLLLSDSGFYLCAWSVISQVYGYTFGSGTRLTVV.

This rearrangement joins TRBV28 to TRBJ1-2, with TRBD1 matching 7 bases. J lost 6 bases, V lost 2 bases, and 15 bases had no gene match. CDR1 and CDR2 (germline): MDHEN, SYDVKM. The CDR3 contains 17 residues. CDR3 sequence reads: CASSLLPGQPSQDGYTF. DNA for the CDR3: TGTGCCAGCAGTTTACTACCGGGACAGCCCTCTCAGGATGGCTACACCTTC.

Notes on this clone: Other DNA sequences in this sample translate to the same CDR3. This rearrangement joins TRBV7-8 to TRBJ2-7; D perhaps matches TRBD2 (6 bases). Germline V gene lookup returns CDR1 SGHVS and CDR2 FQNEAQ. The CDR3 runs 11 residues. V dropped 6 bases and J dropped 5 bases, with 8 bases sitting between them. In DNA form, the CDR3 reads TGTGCCAGCAGTTGGGGGGACGAGCAGTACTTC. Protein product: CASSWGDEQYF. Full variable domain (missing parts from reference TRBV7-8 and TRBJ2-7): GAGVSQSPRYKVAKRGQDVALRCDPISGHVSLFWYQQALGQGPEFLTYFQNEAQLDKSGLPSDRFFAERPEGSVSTLKIQRTQQEDSAVYLCASSWGDEQYFGPGTRLTVT.

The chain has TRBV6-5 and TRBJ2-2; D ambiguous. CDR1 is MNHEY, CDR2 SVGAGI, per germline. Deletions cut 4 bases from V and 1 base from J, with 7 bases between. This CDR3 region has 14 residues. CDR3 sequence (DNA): TGTGCCAGCAGTTTACCCCAGAACACCGGGGAGCTGTTTTTT. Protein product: CASSLPQNTGELFF.

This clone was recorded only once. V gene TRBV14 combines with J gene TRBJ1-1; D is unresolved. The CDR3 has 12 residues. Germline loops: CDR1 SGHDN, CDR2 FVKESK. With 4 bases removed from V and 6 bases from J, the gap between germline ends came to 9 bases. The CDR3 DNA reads TGTGCCAGCAGCCCCTATACGGCTGAAGCTTTCTTT. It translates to CASSPYTAEAFF. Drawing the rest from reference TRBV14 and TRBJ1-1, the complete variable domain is EAGVTQFPSHSVIEKGQTVTLRCDPISGHDNLYWYRRVMGKEIKFLLHFVKESKQDESGMPNNRFLAERTGGTYSTLKVQPAELEDSGVYFCASSPYTAEAFFGQGTRLTVV.

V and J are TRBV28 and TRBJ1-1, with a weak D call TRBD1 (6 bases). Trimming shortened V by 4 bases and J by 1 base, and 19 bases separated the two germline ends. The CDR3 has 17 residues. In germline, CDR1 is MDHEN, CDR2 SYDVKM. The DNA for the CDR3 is TGTGCCAGCAGTTACGTAAGGCCACAGGGAAGGAACACTGAAGCTTTCTTT. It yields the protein CASSYVRPQGRNTEAFF.